Each of the 25 T cell receptor beta chains below was sequenced from the same sample in a study of blood T cells in healthy people across ages. A second PCR of 7 to 11 cycles used a sample-barcoded 5' primer and a J-beta primer mix. Each CDR3 protein gets one entry after TCRdb re-called the 5' RACE reads with MiXCR. The table includes 1.5 million to 2 million distinct CDR3 sequences, about 39% detected once. The sequenced sample was blood. These receptors were taken from a human donor in good health.

V is TRBV12-3 or TRBV12-4 and J is TRBJ1-5; no definite D call. The CDR3 is made up of 14 amino acids. V was clipped by 5 bases and J by 2 bases, with 10 bases between them. The CDR3 coding sequence is TGTGCCAGCAGTCCCCAGGCGGGCAATCAGCCCCAGCATTTT. Its translation: CASSPQAGNQPQHF.

V gene TRBV7-2 combines with J gene TRBJ2-1; possibly TRBD1 or TRBD2 for D (5 bases each). CDR1 is SGHTA, CDR2 FQGNSA, per germline. This CDR3 has 15 residues. The V end lost 9 bases, the J end lost 0 bases, and 15 bases lay between the germline ends. In DNA form, the CDR3 reads TGTGCCAGTCGGGATAGAACAGGCTCCTACAATGAGCAGTTCTTC. Its protein is CASRDRTGSYNEQFF.

This clonotype occurred many times. The rearrangement links TRBV29-1 to TRBJ2-3, with D possibly matching TRBD1 (5 bases). The CDR3 is 14 residues long. V lost 6 bases, J lost 4 bases, and 17 bases lay in between. Looked up from germline, CDR1 is SQVTM and CDR2 is ANQGSEA. Written as DNA, the CDR3 is TGCAGCGTAGCGACTTCAGGGAATCCAGATACGCAGTATTTT. Amino acid sequence: CSVATSGNPDTQYF.

There are a few counts of this clonotype. The J gene is TRBJ2-3, the V gene TRBV4-3; D call uncertain. V shed 0 bases and J shed 6 bases, with 13 bases lying between them. The germline CDR1 and CDR2 sequences are LGHNA and YSLEER. There are 15 residues in the CDR3. The CDR3 loop reads CASSQDYYGSDTQYF. DNA for the CDR3: TGCGCCAGCAGCCAAGACTACTATGGATCCGATACGCAGTATTTT.

The chain couples TRBV3-1 to TRBJ2-1; D is undetermined. Trimming took off 0 bases at V and 15 bases at J, with 18 bases between the two ends. The CDR3 totals 14 residues. The germline V gene encodes CDR1 LGHDT and CDR2 YNNKEL (reference sequence). Here the CDR3 DNA reads TGTGCCAGCAGCCAAGATAAAGGAGTATCCCCATCGTTCTTC. It translates to CASSQDKGVSPSFF.

The chain uses TRBV29-1 and TRBJ2-7; TRBD2 aligns across 10 bases. V lost 1 base and J lost 2; bases outside the gene matches: 8. Germline loops: CDR1 SQVTM, CDR2 ANQGSEA. This CDR3 comprises 16 residues. The CDR3 DNA follows: TGCAGCGTTGAAGTCCCCACTAGCGGGGTTCCCTACGAGCAGTACTTC. This codes for CSVEVPTSGVPYEQYF.

As for this clonotype: A much larger clone differs by one base, so this may be a read error. CDR3 bases: TGCAGTGCTAGTAAGGATGAGCAGTTCTTC. It is translated as CSASKDEQFF. This chain uses TRBV20-1 with TRBJ2-1; D gene unclear. V was clipped by 3 bases and J by 8 bases, with 5 bases between them. The germline CDR1 and CDR2 sequences are DFQATT and SNEGSKA (reference sequence). This CDR3 region has 10 residues.

This clonotype was detected only a few times. This sequence joins TRBV12-3 or TRBV12-4 and TRBJ1-5, with D tentatively TRBD1 (6 bases). V shed 1 base and J shed 2 bases, with 12 bases lying between them. The CDR3 length is 16 residues. CDR3 in DNA: TGTGCCAGCAGTTTAGACAGGGCGGTTCGCAATCAGCCCCAGCATTTT. Amino acid sequence: CASSLDRAVRNQPQHF.

Remarks on this clonotype: At one boundary the junction diverges from the germline segment, which might be a read error. The J gene is TRBJ2-4, the V gene TRBV5-6; D uncertain. The germline CDR1 and CDR2 sequences are SGHDT and YYEEEE. This CDR3 spans 13 amino acids. CDR3 coding DNA: TGTGCCAGCGGCTTGGTGGGGTTAGGCATTCAGTACTTC. Amino acid sequence: CASGLVGLGIQYF.

This clonotype was found a few times. The chain is built from TRBV15 and TRBJ2-5; D ambiguous. The CDR3 contains 15 residues. V dropped 0 bases and J dropped 5 bases, with 13 bases sitting between them. Germline V gene data show CDR1 as LNHNV and CDR2 as YYDKDF (reference sequence). The CDR3 sequence is CATSRDQGTGETQYF. The CDR3 nucleotides read TGTGCCACCAGCAGAGATCAAGGCACTGGGGAGACCCAGTACTTC.

Concerning this clonotype: At one end, the junction sequence differs from germline, possibly due to a read error. V is TRBV7-8 and J is TRBJ2-1; D is possibly TRBD1 (5 bases). Germline CDR1 is SGHVS and CDR2 is FQNEAQ. CDR3 length equals 14 residues. In DNA form, the CDR3 reads TGTACCAGCAGCTTAAGGACACTTGGAAATGAGCAGTTCTTC. Translated, it gives CTSSLRTLGNEQFF.

The chain recombines TRBV4-2 with TRBJ2-3; D uncertain. Trimming shortened V by 0 bases and J by 1 base, and 8 bases separated the two germline ends. Germline CDR1 LGHNA, CDR2 YNFKEQ. The CDR3 length is 15 residues. CDR3 in amino acids: CASSQDSSRTDTQYF. Here the CDR3 DNA reads TGTGCCAGCAGCCAAGACAGCAGCCGCACAGATACGCAGTATTTT.

V usage is TRBV5-1 and J usage is TRBJ2-6, with 9 bases identical to TRBD1. This CDR3 has 17 residues. Germline V gene data show CDR1 as SGHRS and CDR2 as YFSETQ. The V segment lost 4 bases and the J segment 1 base; nucleotides outside the gene matches: 6. As DNA, the CDR3 is TGCGCCAGCAGCCCGGGACAGGGAATGTCTGGGGCCAACGTCCTGACTTTC. It codes for CASSPGQGMSGANVLTF.

The chain combines TRBV12-3 or TRBV12-4 with TRBJ2-7; 8 bases fit TRBD1. The CDR3 sequence is 14 residues long. J lost 1 base, V lost 6 bases, and 5 bases had no gene match. CDR3 amino acids: CASSETGVSYEQYF. The CDR3 DNA sequence: TGTGCCAGCAGCGAGACAGGGGTGTCCTACGAGCAGTACTTC.

The V gene is TRBV5-1, the J gene TRBJ1-6; tentative D call: TRBD1 (5 bases). The CDR3 runs to 13 residues. The V and J ends lost 1 base and 16 bases respectively, with 15 bases between them. Germline assignment: CDR1 SGHRS and CDR2 YFSETQ. The CDR3 DNA follows: TGCGCCAGCAGCTTGATGGGGACGGCTCCTCTCCACTTT. Its translation: CASSLMGTAPLHF.

V is TRBV11-3 and J is TRBJ2-1; D perhaps matches TRBD1 (6 bases). CDR3 length: 14 residues. Trimming shortened V by 2 bases and J by 8 bases, and 13 bases separated the two germline ends. CDR1 and CDR2 from the germline V gene are SGHNT and YENEEA. The CDR3 here is CASSLLGHPYEQFF. The CDR3 DNA follows: TGTGCCAGCAGCTTACTGGGACACCCCTATGAGCAGTTCTTC.

In regard to this clonotype: A junction boundary mismatches the germline segment, possibly from a read error. This chain joins TRBV2 and TRBJ2-6; 7 bases fit TRBD1. Germline lookup yields CDR1 SNHLY and CDR2 FYNNEI. This CDR3 is built from 15 residues. In DNA form, the CDR3 reads TGTGTCAGCATAGAGGGGGCGCTGGGGGCCAACGTCCTGACTTTC. It specifies CVSIEGALGANVLTF.

The genes are TRBV7-2 and TRBJ2-2; no definite D call. The CDR3 extends over 16 amino acids. The germline gives CDR1 SGHTA, CDR2 FQGNSA. V lost 0 bases to trimming and J lost 4 bases, with 12 bases between them. In DNA, the CDR3 is TGTGCCAGCAGCTTAGCGGGTCTAGTGGTCACCGGGGAGCTGTTTTTT. Translated: CASSLAGLVVTGELFF.

Only a few counts were recorded for this clonotype. The genes are TRBV18 and TRBJ1-2, with D possibly being TRBD1 (5 bases). The CDR3 contains 15 residues. CDR1 and CDR2 from the germline V gene are KGHSH and LQKENI. Trimming took off 8 bases at V and 6 bases at J, with 22 bases between the two ends. CDR3 nucleotides: TGTGCCAGCAATCGGGACGCGGGAAATAAGAATGGCTACACCTTC. It specifies CASNRDAGNKNGYTF.

The rearrangement uses TRBV12-3 or TRBV12-4 and TRBJ2-7; unclear D gene. The germline V and J ends were trimmed by 9 bases and 2 bases, with 20 bases remaining between them. The CDR3 loop spans 15 amino acids. The CDR3 coding sequence is TGTGCCAGTGGCTCATTCGGTTCCGGCACCTACGAGCAGTACTTC. Its protein product is CASGSFGSGTYEQYF.

This clonotype was counted only a few times. This rearrangement joins TRBV4-1 to TRBJ1-2, with D uncertain. Germline values: CDR1 MGHRA, CDR2 YSYEKL. The V and J ends lost 3 bases and 2 bases respectively, with 7 bases between them. This CDR3 has 13 residues. DNA of the CDR3: TGCGCCAGCAGCCAGCTTCGGAACTATGGCTACACCTTC. Residues: CASSQLRNYGYTF.

CDR3 in amino acids: CASSLIRLGRGHEKLFF. The CDR3 region has the DNA TGTGCCAGCAGCTTGATCAGGTTAGGCAGGGGTCATGAAAAACTGTTTTTT. The chain combines TRBV7-9 with TRBJ1-4; tentatively, D is TRBD1 (6 bases). Germline V gene sequence: CDR1 SEHNR, CDR2 FQNEAQ (reference sequence). The V end lost 3 bases, the J end lost 6 bases, and 20 bases lay between the germline ends. The CDR3 totals 17 residues.

This chain links TRBV27 with TRBJ2-6; 7 bases are a match to TRBD2. J gave up 0 bases and V 3 bases, and 5 bases lay outside the gene matches. The CDR3 consists of 17 residues. Per the germline V gene, CDR1 is MNHEY and CDR2 is SMNVEV (reference sequence). CDR3 in DNA: TGTGCCAGCAGTTTTGGGGGGGTCGGCTCTGGGGCCAACGTCCTGACTTTC. Its protein is CASSFGGVGSGANVLTF.

This clonotype was seen only a few times. This may be a read error, as it is one base from a much larger clone. The chain couples TRBV20-1 to TRBJ2-4; 9 bases are shared with TRBD1. Looked up from germline, CDR1 is DFQATT and CDR2 is SNEGSKA (reference sequence). There are 17 residues in the CDR3. Germline trimming cut 0 bases from V and 13 bases from J; bases unmatched to any gene: 19. CDR3 in DNA: TGCAGTGCTAGAGATTTACGACAGGGACAGGGATACAATGAGCAGTACTTC. Translated, it gives CSARDLRQGQGYNEQYF.

This clonotype showed up just a few times. This chain uses TRBV27 with TRBJ1-1, with D maybe TRBD1 (6 bases). CDR1 MNHEY and CDR2 SMNVEV come from the germline V gene (reference sequence). The CDR3 has 15 residues. With 5 bases removed from V and 8 bases from J, the gap between germline ends came to 21 bases. CDR3 protein: CASSPRQVSFGEAFF. CDR3 nucleotides: TGTGCCAGCAGTCCGCGACAGGTTTCCTTCGGGGAAGCTTTCTTT.